This passage covers 21 T cell receptor beta chains from one sample sequenced in a study of blood T cells in healthy people across ages. Through a sample-barcoded 5' primer and a J-beta primer mix, a second PCR was run for 7 to 11 cycles. TCRdb re-derived calls from the 5' RACE reads in MiXCR, one entry per CDR3 protein. The sample gives about 1.1 million distinct CDR3 sequences, 35% to 45% of which show up once; 13% is in the top ten. The material sequenced was blood. Every receptor here comes from a man between 18 and 35 years old in good health.

With respect to this clonotype: Given a much more abundant clone one base away, this may be a read error. The rearrangement joins TRBV28 to TRBJ1-5; D remains ambiguous. The CDR3 runs to 13 residues. V was clipped by 5 bases and J by 4 bases, with 9 bases between them. The germline V gene has CDR1 MDHEN and CDR2 SYDVKM. DNA of the CDR3: TGTGCCAGCAGTAGGATGCCGAATCAGCCCCAGCATTTT. It codes for CASSRMPNQPQHF.

The chain uses TRBV15 and TRBJ1-1; D call uncertain. V lost 3 bases and J lost 5, with 7 bases in between. This CDR3 has 12 amino acids. CDR1 and CDR2 from the germline V gene are LNHNV and YYDKDF (reference sequence). CDR3 in amino acids: CATSRGGTEAFF. The CDR3 DNA is TGTGCCACCAGCAGGGGAGGGACTGAAGCTTTCTTT.

V usage is TRBV30 and J usage is TRBJ1-2, with a weak D call TRBD1 (6 bases). V was cut by 0 bases and J by 6 bases, with 14 bases left in between. Germline V CDR1 and CDR2: GTSNPN, SVGIG (reference sequence). This CDR3 contains 14 residues. In nucleotides, the CDR3 is TGTGCCTGGAGTGTATGGGGGGGCGAGGATGGCTACACCTTC. Translated: CAWSVWGGEDGYTF. Full variable domain (missing parts from reference TRBV30 and TRBJ1-2): SQTIHQWPATLVQPVGSPLSLECTVEGTSNPNLYWYRQAAGRGLQLLFYSVGIGQISSEVPQNLSASRPQDRQFILSSKKLLLSDSGFYLCAWSVWGGEDGYTFGSGTRLTVV.

CDR3 residues: CASTPEGGGTEAFF. The CDR3, as DNA: TGTGCCAGCACCCCCGAGGGGGGAGGCACTGAAGCTTTCTTT. The chain employs TRBV12-3 or TRBV12-4 and TRBJ1-1; D possibly corresponds to TRBD1 (6 bases). Trimming shortened V by 7 bases and J by 4 bases, and 16 bases separated the two germline ends. The CDR3 loop spans 14 amino acids.

In this sample, this clonotype turned up a few times. The chain carries TRBV12-3 or TRBV12-4 and TRBJ1-4; TRBD1 aligns across 8 bases. The V segment lost 5 bases and the J segment 0 bases; nucleotides outside the gene matches: 11. CDR3 size: 18 residues. The DNA for the CDR3 is TGTGCCAGCAGTCGGACCTGGACAGGGTTAACAACTAATGAAAAACTGTTTTTT. Translation: CASSRTWTGLTTNEKLFF.

The chain couples TRBV12-3 or TRBV12-4 to TRBJ1-4; D perhaps matches TRBD1 (5 bases). The germline V and J ends were trimmed by 6 bases and 7 bases, with 15 bases remaining between them. The CDR3 length is 14 residues. CDR3 bases: TGTGCCAGCAGCCGGGACTGGGGTTTTGAAAAACTGTTTTTT. It encodes CASSRDWGFEKLFF.

The chain joins TRBV18 to TRBJ1-6; perhaps TRBD1 as D (6 bases). The CDR3 totals 15 residues. V shed 5 bases and J shed 7 bases, with 15 bases lying between them. The germline V gene has CDR1 KGHSH and CDR2 LQKENI. The CDR3 here is CASSGGQGPNSPLHF. Written as DNA, the CDR3 is TGTGCCAGCTCAGGAGGGCAGGGGCCCAATTCACCCCTCCACTTT.

Concerning this clonotype itself: At one end the junction does not follow the germline gene, possibly because of a read error. The genes are TRBV29-1 and TRBJ1-1; the D gene is possibly TRBD1 (5 bases). This CDR3 contains 13 residues. From germline, CDR1 is SQVTM and CDR2 ANQGSEA. CDR3 bases: TGCAGCGTCTCGAGTGGGGGGAACACTGAGGCTTTCTTT. Its translation: CSVSSGGNTEAFF.

This clonotype was counted a few times. The chain combines TRBV9 with TRBJ2-3; 9 nucleotides match TRBD2. Germline-derived CDR1 and CDR2 are SGDLS and YYNGEE. V trimming: 2 bases; J trimming: 2 bases; junction bases outside the gene matches: 3. The CDR3 extends over 15 amino acids. CDR3 region: CASSVSGGTTDTQYF. DNA for the CDR3: TGTGCCAGCAGCGTTAGCGGGGGAACCACAGATACGCAGTATTTT.

The gene calls are TRBV6-6 and TRBJ1-6; no definite D call. The germline gives CDR1 MNHNY, CDR2 SVGAGI (reference sequence). CDR3 length equals 14 residues. V lost 7 bases and J 0 bases, leaving 7 bases between the germline ends. The CDR3 DNA sequence: TGTGCCAGCATCGAGGGCTCCTATAATTCACCCCTCCACTTT. As protein: CASIEGSYNSPLHF.

This clonotype occurred a few times. This chain links TRBV12-5 with TRBJ1-5, with 8 bases matching TRBD1. The CDR3 sequence is 14 residues long. V was pared by 5 bases and J by 6 bases, with 6 bases of the junction left unmatched. CDR1 and CDR2 (germline): LGHNT, FRNRAP. CDR3 amino acids: CASGLDRETQPQHF. The CDR3 DNA follows: TGTGCTAGTGGTCTGGACAGGGAGACTCAGCCCCAGCATTTT.

V gene TRBV28 combines with J gene TRBJ1-1; D not resolved. Germline assignment: CDR1 MDHEN and CDR2 SYDVKM. V lost 2 bases to trimming and J lost 6 bases, with 7 bases between them. CDR3 length: 12 amino acids. The CDR3 reads CASSLGIPEAFF. DNA for the CDR3: TGTGCCAGCAGTTTAGGGATTCCTGAAGCTTTCTTT.

The chain employs TRBV25-1 and TRBJ2-2; D gene unclear. The CDR3 covers 15 residues. Germline CDR1 reads MGHDK; CDR2 reads SYGVNS. V dropped 2 bases and J dropped 5 bases, with 12 bases sitting between them. CDR3 sequence reads: CASSEGEMKTGELFF. The CDR3 coding sequence is TGTGCCAGCAGTGAAGGGGAAATGAAAACCGGGGAGCTGTTTTTT. Full variable domain (remainder filled in from reference TRBV25-1 and TRBJ2-2): EADIYQTPRYLVIGTGKKITLECSQTMGHDKMYWYQQDPGMELHLIHYSYGVNSTEKGDLSSESTVSRIRTEHFPLTLESARPSHTSQYLCASSEGEMKTGELFFGEGSRLTVL.

This clonotype was detected only a few times. The CDR3 sequence: CASSLVASGTYNEQFF. The CDR3 nucleotides read TGTGCCAGCAGCTTAGTGGCTAGCGGGACCTACAATGAGCAGTTCTTC. J is TRBJ2-1 and V is TRBV7-2; the match to TRBD2 covers 9 bases. The CDR3 runs 16 residues. The V and J ends lost 1 base and 2 bases, in that order; junction bases with no gene match: 3. The V gene's germline CDR1 is SGHTA and CDR2 FQGNSA.

This clonotype was observed at least ten times. The chain couples TRBV29-1 to TRBJ2-5; 7 bases line up with TRBD1. The V and J ends lost 8 bases and 2 bases, in that order; junction bases with no gene match: 14. From germline, CDR1 is SQVTM and CDR2 ANQGSEA. The CDR3 covers 15 residues. CDR3 coding DNA: TGCAGCACCCTGACAGGGAGCCTGCGACAAGAGACCCAGTACTTC. This encodes CSTLTGSLRQETQYF.

The chain employs TRBV20-1 and TRBJ2-7, with a tentative D call TRBD2 (5 bases). Germline CDR1 reads DFQATT; CDR2 reads SNEGSKA (reference sequence). With 3 bases removed from V and 7 bases from J, the gap between germline ends came to 16 bases. CDR3 length equals 13 residues. The CDR3 is CSASGQRPNEQYF. DNA for the CDR3: TGCAGTGCTAGCGGCCAGCGGCCCAATGAGCAGTACTTC.

For this clonotype: A clone one base away is much larger, so this may be a read error. The chain combines TRBV4-1 with TRBJ2-3; D is unresolved. Germline V lookup: CDR1 MGHRA, CDR2 YSYEKL. The CDR3 is made up of 16 amino acids. CDR3 region: CASNQDVRFGTDTQYF. CDR3 DNA sequence: TGCGCCAGCAACCAAGATGTTCGATTCGGGACAGATACGCAGTATTTT.

This clonotype was counted between two and nine times. The chain is built from TRBV7-8 and TRBJ2-3, with a possible D match to TRBD2 (6 bases). The CDR3 covers 20 residues. V was shortened by 4 bases and J by 5 bases, with 31 bases between the two germline ends. Germline V gene sequence: CDR1 SGHVS, CDR2 FQNEAQ. DNA for the CDR3: TGTGCCAGCAGCTCAAACCCTAACCCCGGACTGGCGGGGCCCAAAGATACGCAGTATTTT. Translation gives CASSSNPNPGLAGPKDTQYF.

This sequence joins TRBV7-2 and TRBJ1-5, with D unresolved. The CDR3 runs to 15 residues. V was pared by 1 base and J by 5 bases, with 12 bases between. CDR1 and CDR2 from the germline V gene are SGHTA and FQGNSA. CDR3 nucleotides: TGTGCCAGCAGCTTAGGGTATAGCCCGTATCAGCCCCAGCATTTT. Its protein is CASSLGYSPYQPQHF.

Concerning this clonotype: A junction end diverges from the germline sequence, so it may reflect a read error. The rearrangement uses TRBV6-5 and TRBJ2-5, with 8 bases matching TRBD1. Germline V gives CDR1 MNHEY, CDR2 SVGAGI. This CDR3 contains 14 residues. CDR3 amino acids: CAGSWTGYQETQYF. As DNA, the CDR3 is TGTGCCGGCAGCTGGACAGGGTACCAAGAGACCCAGTACTTC.

This clonotype was seen a single time. A clone one base away is much larger, so this may be a read error. The chain combines TRBV5-1 with TRBJ2-5; 12 bases map to TRBD2. Germline CDR1 SGHRS, CDR2 YFSETQ. V was pared by 3 bases and J by 11 bases, with 11 bases of the junction left unmatched. The length of the CDR3 is 15 residues. In nucleotides, the CDR3 is TGCGCCAGCAGCTCCCGGACTAGCGGGGACAATGAGCAGTACTTC. Translated, it gives CASSSRTSGDNEQYF.